This T cell receptor (beta chain) was recovered during a study of T-cell reconstitution after alpha-beta-depleted transplantation in children (dated by TCRdb to 2016 to 2018). Notes on the research overall: T-cell immune reconstitution after TCRalphabeta/CD19-depleted allogeneic hematopoietic cell transplantation in children was quantitatively tracked in the study by means of TCR repertoire profiling.

The receptor library was made with PCR. Sequencing used an Illumina HiSeq 2500. TCR library preparation used molecular barcoding, with unique molecular identifiers applied to normalize quantification of the TCRbeta repertoire. Using fastp trimming at Q25 and MiXCR clonotype assembly, TCRdb reanalyzed the public sequencing data and kept in-frame beta chains. Merged by CDR3 protein, the rows form single entries marked with the most common genes and DNA. The sample has some 520,000 distinct CDR3 sequences on record, around a third of them singletons. The top ten constitute around 2.4% of the sample. To note about this clonotype: Its recognized antigen is unknown. Per-base qualities were not stored, and no clone one base away is much larger.

Reading the germline V gene gives CDR1 KGHDR and CDR2 SFDVKD. Trimming leaves V shorter by 12 bases and J shorter by 6 bases, with the junction holding 17 bases beyond the gene matches. The CDR3 runs 17 residues from the cysteine to the phenylalanine. The read is trimmed to its CDR3 DNA, 51 bases read in frame from base 1. The material sequenced was PBMCs from the stem cell graft donor, taken from the stem cell graft. This TCR derives from a human donor who donated a stem cell graft to a child with aplastic anemia. The V and J segments used are TRBV24-1 and TRBJ2-2; TRBD1 lines up with 11 middle nucleotides. The CDR3 protein is CAAPIIPGQGDSGELFF. In nucleotide form, the sequence is TGTGCCGCTCCGATCATCCCGGGACAGGGGGATTCCGGGGAGCTGTTTTTT.